The source of this TCR beta chain is a study of blood T cell repertoires in COVID-19. Study-wide context: Sample material is recorded as cDNA or gDNA derived from T cells, B-cell-depleted T cells, or PBMCs.

Measured with immunoSEQ multiplex PCR; TCRdb has only the in-frame clones, and not every one. The table lists just over 250,000 clones, roughly four fifths of them singletons. CDR1 is LNHDA and CDR2 is SQIVND in the germline V gene (reference sequence). There are 16 residues in the CDR3. Trimming removed 1 base from V and 1 base from J; junction bases left unmatched: 3. The J gene is TRBJ2-1, the V gene TRBV19; TRBD1 matches at 8 bases. Material for sequencing was PBMCs or T cells enriched from blood (not recorded which). This receptor was obtained from a man in his thirties or forties with acute COVID-19. The CDR3 sequence: CASSIGGDRSYNEQFF. For the CDR3, the DNA is TGTGCCAGTAGTATAGGTGGGGACAGGTCCTACAATGAGCAGTTCTTC.